Here is one TCR beta chain with its context. The antigen is undetermined. Germline CDR1 is MNHNS and CDR2 is SASEGT. The CDR3 extends over 14 amino acids. V lost 5 bases to trimming and J lost 8 bases, with 16 bases between them. This entry comes from a study of cytomegalovirus exposure and HLA in healthy donors. PCR was performed using 60 Vbeta and 13 Jbeta primers. Using immunoSEQ multiplex PCR, the repertoire was profiled, and TCRdb retains in-frame clones only, with some absent. There are about 140,000 clones in the sample; roughly 65% occur only once, and around 4% lies in the top ten. Findings of the study overall: Overall, around 160 TCR beta chains were annotated as cytomegalovirus-associated.

The sample was PBMCs. This TCR was recovered from a man aged 60 to 69 in good health and CMV-seronegative. The rearrangement links TRBV6-1 to TRBJ2-1; a possible D gene is TRBD1 (6 bases). The CDR3 DNA reads as TGTGCCAGCAGTCTCCTGGTTGGGGGCGATGAGCAGTTCTTC. This encodes CASSLLVGGDEQFF.